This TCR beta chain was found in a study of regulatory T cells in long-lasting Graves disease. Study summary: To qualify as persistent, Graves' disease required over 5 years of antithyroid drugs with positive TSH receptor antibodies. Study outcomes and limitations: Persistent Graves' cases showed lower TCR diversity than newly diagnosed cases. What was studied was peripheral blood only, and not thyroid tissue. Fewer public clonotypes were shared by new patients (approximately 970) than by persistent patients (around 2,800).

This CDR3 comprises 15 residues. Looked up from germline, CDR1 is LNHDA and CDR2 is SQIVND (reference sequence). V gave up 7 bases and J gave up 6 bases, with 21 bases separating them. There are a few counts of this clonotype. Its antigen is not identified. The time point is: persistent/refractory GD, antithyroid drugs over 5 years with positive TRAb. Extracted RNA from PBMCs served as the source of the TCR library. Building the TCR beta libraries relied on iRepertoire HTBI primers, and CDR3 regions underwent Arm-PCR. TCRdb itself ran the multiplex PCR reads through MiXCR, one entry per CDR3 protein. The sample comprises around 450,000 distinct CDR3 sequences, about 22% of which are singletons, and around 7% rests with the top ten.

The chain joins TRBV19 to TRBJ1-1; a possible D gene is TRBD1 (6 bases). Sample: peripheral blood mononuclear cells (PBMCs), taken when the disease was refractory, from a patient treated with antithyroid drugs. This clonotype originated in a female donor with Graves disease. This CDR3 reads CASKGRGLGGAEAFF. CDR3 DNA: TGTGCCAGTAAGGGGAGGGGGTTAGGGGGGGCTGAAGCTTTCTTT.